These 14 T cell receptor beta chains were all obtained from the same sample, sequenced in a study of blood T cell repertoires in COVID-19. Assay: immunoSEQ multiplex PCR; the TCRdb copy retains only in-frame clones and omits some. The sample holds about 190,000 clones, about 85% seen once. The specimen sequenced was peripheral blood. The source of these receptors is a woman of 80 years or more with acute or convalescent COVID-19.

CDR3 protein: CASSSSTALSGYTF. CDR3 bases: TGTGCCAGCAGTTCGTCGACAGCCTTGAGTGGCTACACCTTC. The V call is TRBV28, the J call TRBJ1-2; perhaps TRBD1 as D (5 bases). Germline CDR1 MDHEN, CDR2 SYDVKM. V shed 4 bases and J shed 7 bases, with 16 bases lying between them. There are 14 residues in the CDR3.

The chain has TRBV6-5 and TRBJ1-2; no firm D call. Germline assignment: CDR1 MNHEY and CDR2 SVGAGI. The CDR3 length is 13 residues. V was pared by 0 bases and J by 6 bases, with 8 bases between. Here the CDR3 reads CASSYSGRDGYTF. Here the CDR3 DNA reads TGTGCCAGCAGTTACTCCGGCCGGGATGGCTACACCTTC.

This chain uses TRBV28 with TRBJ2-7; TRBD2 matches at 9 bases. Looked up from germline, CDR1 is MDHEN and CDR2 is SYDVKM. There are 15 residues in the CDR3. Trimming removed 3 bases from V and 7 bases from J; junction bases left unmatched: 10. CDR3 nucleotide sequence: TGTGCCAGCAGTTTCCCCGCGGGAGGGCCCTTGGAGCAGTACTTC. The encoded protein is CASSFPAGGPLEQYF. The full variable domain, completed using reference TRBV28 and TRBJ2-7, is DVKVTQSSRYLVKRTGEKVFLECVQDMDHENMFWYRQDPGLGLRLIYFSYDVKMKEKGDIPEGYSVSREKKERFSLILESASTNQTSMYLCASSFPAGGPLEQYFGPGTRLTVT.

This clone was recorded a few times. J is TRBJ1-1 and V is TRBV18; TRBD1 aligns across 7 bases. The J segment lost 5 bases and the V segment lost 2 bases, leaving 14 bases of the junction unmatched. The germline V gene has CDR1 KGHSH and CDR2 LQKENI. The CDR3 is 17 residues long. The CDR3 DNA is TGTGCCAGCTCACCAAGGGTTGAATTAGGGGGCAGTACTGAAGCTTTCTTT. Amino acids: CASSPRVELGGSTEAFF. The full variable domain, rest sourced from reference TRBV18 and TRBJ1-1, is NAGVMQNPRHLVRRRGQEARLRCSPMKGHSHVYWYRQLPEEGLKFMVYLQKENIIDESGMPKERFSAEFPKEGPSILRIQQVVRGDSAAYFCASSPRVELGGSTEAFFGQGTRLTVV.

The V call is TRBV7-2, the J call TRBJ2-5; D gene unclear. Trimming shortened V by 1 base and J by 1 base, and 10 bases separated the two germline ends. The V gene's germline CDR1 is SGHTA and CDR2 FQGNSA. The CDR3 is made up of 15 amino acids. CDR3 nucleotide sequence: TGTGCCAGCAGCTTAGATCGGCAGGTCCAAGAGACCCAGTACTTC. Amino acids: CASSLDRQVQETQYF.

The chain carries TRBV5-6 and TRBJ1-4; 7 bases map to TRBD1. V lost 4 bases to trimming and J lost 7 bases; unmatched junction nucleotides: 13. CDR1 is SGHDT and CDR2 is YYEEEE in the germline V gene. CDR3 length: 16 amino acids. CDR3 coding DNA: TGTGCCAGCAGCCTAAACTACAGGGGAGGAGTTGAAAAACTGTTTTTT. Translated: CASSLNYRGGVEKLFF.

This clone was detected only once. The J gene is TRBJ1-3, the V gene TRBV18, with D unresolved. Germline V lookup: CDR1 KGHSH, CDR2 LQKENI. The CDR3 has 15 residues. The V gene lost 2 bases and the J gene lost 2 bases, with 10 bases spanning the gap. The CDR3 DNA reads TGTGCCAGCTCACCATCTTCGAGAACTGGAAACACCATATATTTT. It codes for CASSPSSRTGNTIYF.

The chain couples TRBV19 to TRBJ2-3, with 7 bases lining up with TRBD2. With 5 bases clipped from V and 0 bases from J, the junction kept 5 bases outside the gene matches. This CDR3 contains 15 residues. Germline V gene data show CDR1 as LNHDA and CDR2 as SQIVND (reference sequence). CDR3 protein: CASSPLAASTDTQYF. DNA of the CDR3: TGTGCCAGTAGTCCCCTAGCGGCTAGCACAGATACGCAGTATTTT.

Here the CDR3 DNA reads TGTGCCAGTAGTATCGACAGGTCTAATTCACCCCTCCACTTT. Translating it yields CASSIDRSNSPLHF. The V call is TRBV19, the J call TRBJ1-6; D is possibly TRBD1 (6 bases). The V end lost 3 bases, the J end lost 6 bases, and 9 bases lay between the germline ends. The CDR3 sequence is 14 residues long. Germline values: CDR1 LNHDA, CDR2 SQIVND (reference sequence).

The rearrangement uses TRBV28 and TRBJ2-3; 9 nucleotides agree with TRBD2. CDR1 and CDR2 (germline): MDHEN, SYDVKM. The CDR3 length is 18 residues. V lost 3 bases and J lost 3; bases outside the gene matches: 13. CDR3: CASSFSRGSGSSTDTQYF. The CDR3 coding sequence is TGTGCCAGCAGTTTCTCGCGTGGTAGCGGGAGTTCGACAGATACGCAGTATTTT.

The chain is built from TRBV5-1 and TRBJ1-1; no clear D gene. The CDR3 is 14 residues long. With 6 bases removed from V and 2 bases from J, the gap between germline ends came to 14 bases. The germline gives CDR1 SGHRS, CDR2 YFSETQ. The CDR3 reads CASKENPLNTEAFF. CDR3 bases: TGCGCCAGCAAAGAAAACCCTCTAAACACTGAAGCTTTCTTT.

The chain has TRBV7-2 and TRBJ2-1, with TRBD2 as a possible D gene (6 bases). Trimming took 4 bases from V and 5 from J, leaving 12 bases between them. Per germline, CDR1 SGHTA and CDR2 FQGNSA. The CDR3 has 14 amino acids. This CDR3 is CASSYSGGDNEQFF. Written as DNA, the CDR3 is TGTGCCAGCAGCTATAGCGGAGGGGACAATGAGCAGTTCTTC.

The V and J genes are TRBV20-1 and TRBJ1-5; D may be TRBD1 (5 bases). Germline V lookup: CDR1 DFQATT, CDR2 SNEGSKA (reference sequence). The CDR3 loop spans 14 amino acids. Trimming took off 3 bases at V and 2 bases at J, with 11 bases between the two ends. Written as DNA, the CDR3 is TGCAGTGCTAGTTTTTGGGGCGGCAATCAGCCCCAGCATTTT. It is translated as CSASFWGGNQPQHF.

The V and J genes are TRBV6-2 or TRBV6-3 and TRBJ2-5, with 7 positions matching TRBD2. CDR3 length equals 14 residues. The germline V gene has CDR1 MNHEY and CDR2 SVGEGT. With 4 bases clipped from V and 1 base from J, the junction kept 3 bases outside the gene matches. Here the CDR3 reads CASSWGGVQETQYF. In nucleotides, the CDR3 is TGTGCCAGCAGTTGGGGAGGGGTCCAAGAGACCCAGTACTTC.